The rows below give T cell receptor beta chains drawn from one sample of a study of OX40 agonist ivuxolimab in advanced cancers. The table came from immunoSEQ multiplex PCR; TCRdb's copy has only in-frame clones and leaves some out. The table shows about 26,000 clones, with about nine tenths occurring only once. Sequenced here: CD4+ or CD8+ T cells sorted from blood, sampled in a trial of the OX40 agonist ivuxolimab. The receptors were sampled from an adult with an advanced solid tumor such as melanoma, head and neck, liver or kidney cancer. Both conserved end residues are part of each CDR3. D genes are given only for firm matches. Some rows mark clone size as missing; the rest say once, few, many or name a class of expanded clone.

clone_size	j_call	d_call	v_call	cdr3_nt	cdr3_aa
NA	TRBJ1-6	NA	TRBV30	TGTGCCTGGAGTCTCCCAGCGAGCTCCTATAATTCACCCCTCCACTTT	CAWSLPASSYNSPLHF
medium-sized	TRBJ2-7	TRBD2	TRBV7-2	TGTGCCAGCAGCTTCTCGCCTAGCGGAAGCTACGAGCAGTACTTC	CASSFSPSGSYEQYF
once	TRBJ2-1	NA	TRBV5-6	TGTGCCAGCACCACCGACCTGGCAGGGCCCTACAATGAGCAGTTCTTC	CASTTDLAGPYNEQFF
once	TRBJ2-3	TRBD2	TRBV5-6	TGTGCCAGCAGCCCTTGGACTAGCGGCAGCACAGATACGCAGTATTTT	CASSPWTSGSTDTQYF
NA	TRBJ2-5	TRBD2	TRBV5-4	TGTGCCAGCAGCCTTTGGGTTAGCGGGGCCCAAGAGACCCAGTACTTC	CASSLWVSGAQETQYF
NA	TRBJ2-7	NA	TRBV9	TGTGCCAGCAGCGTAGCCGGGACCGGCTACGAGCAGTACTTC	CASSVAGTGYEQYF
NA	TRBJ2-2	NA	TRBV6-5	TGTGCCAGCAGTTACGCAGACATCACCGGGGAGCTGTTTTTT	CASSYADITGELFF
NA	TRBJ2-1	TRBD1	TRBV9	TGTGCCAGCAGCGTAGCAGGGGGCTCCTACAATGAGCAGTTCTTC	CASSVAGGSYNEQFF
NA	TRBJ2-5	NA	TRBV28	TGTGCCAGCAGTTTGAGGGCCCAGTGGGGGGCTGTGTGGGAGCAGTACTTC	CASSLRAQWGAVWEQYF
once	TRBJ2-7	NA	TRBV4-1	TGCGCCAGCAGCCAAGGCGTCGATTCCTCCTACGAGCAGTACTTC	CASSQGVDSSYEQYF
NA	TRBJ2-7	NA	TRBV27	TGTGCCAGCAGTTTATCGTTCGGAACGTACGAGCAGTACTTC	CASSLSFGTYEQYF
NA	TRBJ2-2	NA	TRBV6-1	TGTGCCAGCAGTGTAGAGAACACCGGGGAGCTGTTTTTT	CASSVENTGELFF
NA	TRBJ2-1	TRBD2	TRBV4-1	TGCGCCAGCAGCCCTTCTGCGGGGAGGGACTACAATGAGCAGTTCTTC	CASSPSAGRDYNEQFF
NA	TRBJ2-5	NA	TRBV9	TGTGCCAGCAGCGTAGGGGTTTTGGGGCAGGGGGGAGAGACCCAGTACTTC	CASSVGVLGQGGETQYF
NA	TRBJ1-2	NA	TRBV7-3	TGTGCCAGCAGCGCAGAGAAGCAGGGGACCGCTAACTATGGCTACACCTTC	CASSAEKQGTANYGYTF
NA	TRBJ2-7	TRBD2	TRBV19	TGTGCCAGTAGTTTTCGACTAGCGACCGCGGCGGAGCAGTACTTC	CASSFRLATAAEQYF
NA	TRBJ2-7	TRBD2	TRBV19	TGTGCCAGTAGTATAGCTAGCGGGTCTGGCTACGAGCAGTACTTC	CASSIASGSGYEQYF
NA	TRBJ1-5	NA	TRBV7-8	TGTGCCAGCAGCTTAGTGGGCAGGGAAGGCAATCAGCCCCAGCATTTT	CASSLVGREGNQPQHF
NA	TRBJ1-6	NA	TRBV6-5	TGTGCCAGCAGTTACGCCGGGACTATCCATTCACCCCTCCACTTT	CASSYAGTIHSPLHF
NA	TRBJ2-6	NA	TRBV4-2	TGTGCCAGCAGCCAAGATCCCCTTGGGGCCAACGTCCTGACTTTC	CASSQDPLGANVLTF
NA	TRBJ2-2	TRBD1	TRBV7-6	TGTGCCAGCAGCTCGACAGGGTACACCGGGGAGCTGTTTTTT	CASSSTGYTGELFF
NA	TRBJ2-7	TRBD1	TRBV13	TGTGCCAGCAGCTCGAATGGACAGGTGGGCAGTGAGCAGTACTTC	CASSSNGQVGSEQYF
NA	TRBJ2-2	TRBD2	TRBV9	TGTGCCAGCAGCGCCGGCGGGGGCGGGAGGGTGAACACCGGGGAGCTGTTTTTT	CASSAGGGGRVNTGELFF
once	TRBJ1-5	NA	TRBV4-3	TGCGCCAGCAGCCAAGATATAGGCTTTCAGCCCCAGCATTTT	CASSQDIGFQPQHF
NA	TRBJ2-4	TRBD1	TRBV27	TGTGCCAGCAGCGGACAGGGGCGAAACATTCAGTACTTC	CASSGQGRNIQYF
NA	TRBJ2-3	TRBD2	TRBV5-5	TGTGCCAGCAGCTTGGCTTGGCGGGGGGTGTCCACAGATACGCAGTATTTT	CASSLAWRGVSTDTQYF
medium-sized	TRBJ1-1	TRBD1	TRBV19	TGTGCCAGCTTGGGACAGGGGAACACTGAAGCTTTCTTT	CASLGQGNTEAFF
NA	TRBJ2-7	TRBD2	TRBV19	TGTGCCACTGCTGGACTAGCGGGAGCCGAGCAGTACTTC	CATAGLAGAEQYF
NA	TRBJ2-7	TRBD1	TRBV27	TGTGCCAGCAGTTCCACCCGGGACAGGGGACACGAGCAGTACTTC	CASSSTRDRGHEQYF
NA	TRBJ1-6	NA	TRBV6-5	TGTGCCAGCAGATCTACCCCGGGACAAGTATCACCCCTCCACTTT	CASRSTPGQVSPLHF
NA	TRBJ2-2	NA	TRBV5-4	TGTGCCAGCAGCCGAGGATCCGGGGAGCTGTTTTTT	CASSRGSGELFF
few	TRBJ2-2	TRBD2	TRBV11-3	TGTGCCAGCAGCTCCCCCAGCGGGAGGCCCGGGGAGCTGTTTTTT	CASSSPSGRPGELFF
once	TRBJ2-1	NA	TRBV5-4	TGTGCCAGCAGCCAAACTGGGACCTACAATGAGCAGTTCTTC	CASSQTGTYNEQFF
NA	TRBJ1-2	TRBD1	TRBV19	TGTGCCAGTAGTCCCGGGACAGTGGGCGGCTACACCTTC	CASSPGTVGGYTF
NA	TRBJ1-3	NA	TRBV5-4	TGTGCCAGCAGCTCAACGGGGTACTCTGGAAACACCATATATTTT	CASSSTGYSGNTIYF
NA	TRBJ2-1	NA	TRBV19	TGTGCCAGTAGTGCCGGGTACAATGAGCAGTTCTTC	CASSAGYNEQFF
NA	TRBJ2-1	NA	TRBV12-1	TGTGCCAGCAGCTTTCGGAGACGACAGTTCTTC	CASSFRRRQFF
NA	TRBJ2-7	NA	TRBV7-9	TGTGCCAGCAGCGTTAGTTATGGGAAGGACTACGAGCAGTACTTC	CASSVSYGKDYEQYF
once	TRBJ2-1	TRBD2	TRBV10-1	TGCGCCAGCAGTGCGGGTGGGTCGGTCGTACATCCCGGACTAGCGGGGAATGAGCAGTTCTTC	CASSAGGSVVHPGLAGNEQFF
NA	TRBJ2-7	NA	TRBV5-5	TGTGCCAGCAGCTTTAGTCAGCGATTAGCCTACGAGCAGTACTTC	CASSFSQRLAYEQYF
NA	TRBJ2-6	NA	TRBV13	TGTGCCAGCAGCCGTACCGCGAACGTCCTGACTTTC	CASSRTANVLTF
NA	TRBJ1-3	NA	TRBV29-1	TGCAGCGTTATTCAGCCTCACTCTGGAAACACCATATATTTT	CSVIQPHSGNTIYF
NA	TRBJ1-2	TRBD1	TRBV14	TGTGCCAGCAGCCCGACAGGGAATTACCTCTTAGGCTACACCTTC	CASSPTGNYLLGYTF
NA	TRBJ2-2	NA	TRBV4-3	TGCGCCAGCAGCCAAGCCCTAACGAACACCGGGGAGCTGTTTTTT	CASSQALTNTGELFF
NA	TRBJ1-4	NA	TRBV4-2	TGTGCCAGCAGCCCATTCAGGGGTTCTAATGAAAAACTGTTTTTT	CASSPFRGSNEKLFF
NA	TRBJ2-7	TRBD2	TRBV19	TGTGCCAGTAGTATATCCCTAAGCGGGGGGTCCTACGAGCAGTACTTC	CASSISLSGGSYEQYF
NA	TRBJ2-1	NA	TRBV7-9	TGTGCCAGCAGCTCCGGACTCTACAATGAGCAGTTCTTC	CASSSGLYNEQFF
few	TRBJ2-7	NA	TRBV19	TGTGCCAGTAGTATAGTGCCAGGGACCGGCGAGCAGTACTTC	CASSIVPGTGEQYF
NA	TRBJ2-1	NA	TRBV5-4	TGTGCCAGCAGCTTTTCAGGAAAGGGGGAAAAGTTCTTC	CASSFSGKGEKFF
few	TRBJ1-5	NA	TRBV30	TGTGCCTGGAGGGAAACAGGGAGGGAGCTTCAGCCCCAGCATTTT	CAWRETGRELQPQHF
NA	TRBJ2-7	TRBD1	TRBV7-8	TGTGCCAGCAGCTTGGGGCGTCAGGGCAGGGGGTCTTACGAGCAGTACTTC	CASSLGRQGRGSYEQYF
NA	TRBJ1-1	NA	TRBV29-1	TGCAGCGTTGTTAACCCAACAGGGCCTTTTGAAGAAGCTTTCTTT	CSVVNPTGPFEEAFF
NA	TRBJ1-2	NA	TRBV28	TGTGCCAGCAGTTTGCCAGGCTATGGCTACACCTTC	CASSLPGYGYTF
NA	TRBJ2-1	NA	TRBV5-6	TGTGCCAGCAGCCAAGTGGGGTCCTACAATGAGCAGTTCTTC	CASSQVGSYNEQFF
once	TRBJ2-7	NA	TRBV9	TGTGCCAGCAGCGTGGTTCCCGGGTACGAGCAGTACTTC	CASSVVPGYEQYF
NA	TRBJ2-7	NA	TRBV6-1	TGTGCCAGCAGTGAAAAGGGGGAGGGGGAGCAGTACTTC	CASSEKGEGEQYF
NA	TRBJ2-2	NA	TRBV9	TGTGCCAGCAGCGTAGGAGGCACCGGGGAGCTGTTTTTT	CASSVGGTGELFF
NA	TRBJ2-1	NA	TRBV27	TGTGCCAGCAGTGGGACCTGGGATGAGCAGTTCTTC	CASSGTWDEQFF
once	TRBJ1-5	NA	TRBV4-3	TGCGCCAGCAGCCAATTTCGGGGGGGGGATCAGCCCCAGCATTTT	CASSQFRGGDQPQHF
NA	TRBJ1-1	NA	TRBV7-2	TGTGCCAGCAGCCTGGGCCTGTGGCAGGTGAACACTGAAGCTTTCTTT	CASSLGLWQVNTEAFF